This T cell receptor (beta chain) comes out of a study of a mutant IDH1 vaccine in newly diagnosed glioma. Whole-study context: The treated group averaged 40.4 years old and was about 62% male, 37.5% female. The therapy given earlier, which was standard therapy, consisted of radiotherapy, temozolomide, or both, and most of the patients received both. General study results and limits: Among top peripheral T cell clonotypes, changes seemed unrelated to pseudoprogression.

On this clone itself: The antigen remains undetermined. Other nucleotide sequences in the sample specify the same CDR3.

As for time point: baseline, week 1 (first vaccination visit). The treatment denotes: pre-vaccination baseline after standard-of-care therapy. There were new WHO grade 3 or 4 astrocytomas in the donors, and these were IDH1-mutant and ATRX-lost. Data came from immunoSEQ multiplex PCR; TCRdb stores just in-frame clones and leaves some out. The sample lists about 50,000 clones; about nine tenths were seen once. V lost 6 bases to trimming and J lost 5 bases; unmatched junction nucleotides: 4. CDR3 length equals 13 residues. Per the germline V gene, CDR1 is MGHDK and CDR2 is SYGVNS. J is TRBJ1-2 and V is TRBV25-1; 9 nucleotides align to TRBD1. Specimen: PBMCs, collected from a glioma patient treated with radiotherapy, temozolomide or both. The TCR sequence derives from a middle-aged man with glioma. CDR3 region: CASSPQGAYGYTF. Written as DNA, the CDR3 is TGTGCCAGCAGCCCACAGGGGGCGTATGGCTACACCTTC.